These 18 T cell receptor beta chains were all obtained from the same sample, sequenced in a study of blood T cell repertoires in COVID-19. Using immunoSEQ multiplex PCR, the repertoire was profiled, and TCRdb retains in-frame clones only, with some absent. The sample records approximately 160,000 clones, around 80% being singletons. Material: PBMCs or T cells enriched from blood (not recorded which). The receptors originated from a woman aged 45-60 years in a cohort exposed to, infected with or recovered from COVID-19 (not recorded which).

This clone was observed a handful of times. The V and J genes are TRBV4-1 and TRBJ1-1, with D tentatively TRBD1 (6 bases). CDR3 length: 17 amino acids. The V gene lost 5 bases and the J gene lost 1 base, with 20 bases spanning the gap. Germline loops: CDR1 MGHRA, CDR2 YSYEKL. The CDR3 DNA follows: TGCGCCAGCAGCTCAGGCAGGGGATCTGAAAAGAACACTGAAGCTTTCTTT. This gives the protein CASSSGRGSEKNTEAFF.

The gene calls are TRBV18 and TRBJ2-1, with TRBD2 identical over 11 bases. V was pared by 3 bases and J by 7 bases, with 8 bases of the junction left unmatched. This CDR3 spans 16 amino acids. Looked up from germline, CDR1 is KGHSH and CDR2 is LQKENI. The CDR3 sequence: CASSPLLAGVNNEQFF. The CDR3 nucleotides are TGTGCCAGCTCACCCTTACTAGCGGGAGTTAATAATGAGCAGTTCTTC.

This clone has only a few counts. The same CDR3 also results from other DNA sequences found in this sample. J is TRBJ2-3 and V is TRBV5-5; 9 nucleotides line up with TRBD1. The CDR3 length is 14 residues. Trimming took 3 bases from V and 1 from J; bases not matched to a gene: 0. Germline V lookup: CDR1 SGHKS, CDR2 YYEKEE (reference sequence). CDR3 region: CASSWDRGTDTQYF. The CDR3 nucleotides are TGTGCCAGCAGCTGGGACAGGGGCACAGATACGCAGTATTTT. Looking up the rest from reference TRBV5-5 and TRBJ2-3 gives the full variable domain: DAGVTQSPTHLIKTRGQQVTLRCSPISGHKSVSWYQQVLGQGPQFIFQYYEKEERGRGNFPDRFSARQFPNYSSELNVNALLLGDSALYLCASSWDRGTDTQYFGPGTRLTVL.

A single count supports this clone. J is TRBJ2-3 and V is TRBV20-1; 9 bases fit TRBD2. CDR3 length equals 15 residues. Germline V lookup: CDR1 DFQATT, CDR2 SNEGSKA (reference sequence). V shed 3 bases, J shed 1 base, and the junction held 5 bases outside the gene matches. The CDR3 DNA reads TGCAGTGCTAGTGGGGCTAGCGGGGGCACAGATACGCAGTATTTT. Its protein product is CSASGASGGTDTQYF.

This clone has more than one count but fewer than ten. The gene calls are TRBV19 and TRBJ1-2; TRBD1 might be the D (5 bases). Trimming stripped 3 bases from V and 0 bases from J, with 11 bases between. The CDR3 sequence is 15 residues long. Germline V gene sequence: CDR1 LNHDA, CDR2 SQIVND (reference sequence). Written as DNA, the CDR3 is TGTGCCAGTAGTATGGGGGGGTTCGCTAACTATGGCTACACCTTC. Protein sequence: CASSMGGFANYGYTF.

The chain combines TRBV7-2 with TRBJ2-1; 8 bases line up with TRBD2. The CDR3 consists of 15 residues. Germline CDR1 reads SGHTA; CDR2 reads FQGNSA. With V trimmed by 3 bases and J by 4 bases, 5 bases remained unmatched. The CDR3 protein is CASSLGGGPYNEQFF. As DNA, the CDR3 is TGTGCCAGCAGCTTGGGCGGGGGGCCTTACAATGAGCAGTTCTTC.

CDR3 sequence (DNA): TGTGCCAGCAGTTACTCCAGGGGTGTCTATGGCTACACCTTC. Its translation: CASSYSRGVYGYTF. The rearrangement uses TRBV6-5 and TRBJ1-2, with TRBD1 as a possible D gene (6 bases). This CDR3 region has 14 residues. V lost 0 bases and J lost 4, with 9 bases in between. Germline assignment: CDR1 MNHEY and CDR2 SVGAGI.

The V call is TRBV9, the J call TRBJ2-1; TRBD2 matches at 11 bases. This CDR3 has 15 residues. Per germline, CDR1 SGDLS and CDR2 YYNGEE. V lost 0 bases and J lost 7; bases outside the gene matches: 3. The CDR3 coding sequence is TGTGCCAGCAGCGTAGCACTAGCGGGGGTTAATGAGCAGTTCTTC. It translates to CASSVALAGVNEQFF.

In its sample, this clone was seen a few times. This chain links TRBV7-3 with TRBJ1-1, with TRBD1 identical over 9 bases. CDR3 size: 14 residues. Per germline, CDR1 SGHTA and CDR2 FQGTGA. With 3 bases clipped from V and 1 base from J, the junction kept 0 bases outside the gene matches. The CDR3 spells CASSLTGGNTEAFF. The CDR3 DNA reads TGTGCCAGCAGCTTGACAGGGGGGAACACTGAAGCTTTCTTT.

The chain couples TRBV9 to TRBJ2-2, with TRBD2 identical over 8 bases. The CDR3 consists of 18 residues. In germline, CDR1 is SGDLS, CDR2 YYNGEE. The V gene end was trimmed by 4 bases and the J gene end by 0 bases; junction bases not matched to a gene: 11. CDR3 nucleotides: TGTGCCAGCAGCCCCCGGAGGGTAGCGGGGACGAACACCGGGGAGCTGTTTTTT. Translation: CASSPRRVAGTNTGELFF.

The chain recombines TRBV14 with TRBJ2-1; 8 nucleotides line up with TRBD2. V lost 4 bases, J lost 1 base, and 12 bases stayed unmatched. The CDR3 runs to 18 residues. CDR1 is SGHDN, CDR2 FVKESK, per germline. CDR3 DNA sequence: TGTGCCAGCAGCCCGGGAGGGGTGCGGGAGGAGTCCTACAATGAGCAGTTCTTC. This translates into CASSPGGVREESYNEQFF.

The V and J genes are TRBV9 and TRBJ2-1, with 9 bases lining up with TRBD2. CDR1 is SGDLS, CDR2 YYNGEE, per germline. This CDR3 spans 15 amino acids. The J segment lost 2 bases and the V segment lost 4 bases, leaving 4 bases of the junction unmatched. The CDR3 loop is CASSILAGAYNEQFF. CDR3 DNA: TGTGCCAGCAGCATCTTAGCGGGGGCCTACAATGAGCAGTTCTTC.

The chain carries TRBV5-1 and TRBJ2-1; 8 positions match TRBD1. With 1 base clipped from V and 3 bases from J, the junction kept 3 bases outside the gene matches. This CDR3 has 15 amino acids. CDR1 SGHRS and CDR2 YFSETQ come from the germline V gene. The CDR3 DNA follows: TGCGCCAGCAGCTTGAATGGACAGGGCTACAATGAGCAGTTCTTC. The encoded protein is CASSLNGQGYNEQFF.

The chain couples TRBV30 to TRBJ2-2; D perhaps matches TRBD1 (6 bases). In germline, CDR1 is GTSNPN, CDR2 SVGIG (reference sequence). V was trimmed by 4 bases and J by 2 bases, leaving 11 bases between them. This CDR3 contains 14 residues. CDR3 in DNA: TGTGCCTGGATAAGACAGGTTAACACCGGGGAGCTGTTTTTT. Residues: CAWIRQVNTGELFF.

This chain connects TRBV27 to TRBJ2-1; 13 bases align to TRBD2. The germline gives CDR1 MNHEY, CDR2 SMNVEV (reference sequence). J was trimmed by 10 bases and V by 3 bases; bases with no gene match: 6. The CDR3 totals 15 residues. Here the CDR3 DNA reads TGTGCCAGCAGTTTTGGACTAGCGGGAGAAGGGGAGCAGTTCTTC. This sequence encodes CASSFGLAGEGEQFF.

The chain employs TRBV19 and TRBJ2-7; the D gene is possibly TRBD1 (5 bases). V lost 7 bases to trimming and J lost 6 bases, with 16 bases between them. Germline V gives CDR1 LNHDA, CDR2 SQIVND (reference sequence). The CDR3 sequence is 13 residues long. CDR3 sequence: CASTGQGAGEQYF. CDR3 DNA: TGTGCCAGTACTGGCCAGGGTGCCGGCGAGCAGTACTTC.

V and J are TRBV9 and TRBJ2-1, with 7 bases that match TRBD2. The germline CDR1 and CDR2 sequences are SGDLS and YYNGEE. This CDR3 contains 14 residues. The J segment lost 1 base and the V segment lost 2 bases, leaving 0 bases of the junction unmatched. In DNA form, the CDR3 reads TGTGCCAGCAGCGTTAGCGGGTCCTACAATGAGCAGTTCTTC. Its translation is CASSVSGSYNEQFF.

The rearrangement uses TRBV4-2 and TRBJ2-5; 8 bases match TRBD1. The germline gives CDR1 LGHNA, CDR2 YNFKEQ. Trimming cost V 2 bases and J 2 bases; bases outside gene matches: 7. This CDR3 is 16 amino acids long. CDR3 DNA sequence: TGTGCCAGCAGCCAAACCCATGGACAGGGTCAAGAGACCCAGTACTTC. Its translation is CASSQTHGQGQETQYF.